The next 23 T cell receptor beta chains were all read from a single sample in a study of CD8 T cells in ankylosing spondylitis. Study-wide points: Seemingly distinctive of ankylosing spondylitis blood was a TCR beta motif formed by eight highly homologous variants.

TCRdb passed the 5' RACE reads through MiXCR, listing each CDR3 protein once. Here the sample spans 750,000 to 850,000 distinct CDR3 sequences, roughly 10% being singletons. For these TCRs, the target antigens are not known. The sequenced material came from blood, either unsorted or a sorted T cell fraction (not recorded which). The receptors were sampled from a male donor with ankylosing spondylitis.

The V gene is TRBV7-2, the J gene TRBJ2-5; TRBD2 might be the D (5 bases). V dropped 6 bases and J dropped 1 base, with 9 bases sitting between them. The CDR3 contains 13 residues. Germline V gene sequence: CDR1 SGHTA, CDR2 FQGNSA. The DNA for the CDR3 is TGTGCCAGCAGAGCGGTTACCCAAGAGACCCAGTACTTC. The encoded protein is CASRAVTQETQYF.

J is TRBJ2-3 and V is TRBV20-1; 13 nucleotides match TRBD2. V gave up 5 bases and J gave up 8 bases; unmatched junction bases: 4. The CDR3 consists of 13 residues. Looked up from germline, CDR1 is DFQATT and CDR2 is SNEGSKA (reference sequence). CDR3 residues: CSAAGLAGVTQYF. The CDR3 DNA sequence: TGCAGTGCTGCTGGACTAGCGGGAGTTACGCAGTATTTT.

This clonotype occurred once. This chain joins TRBV30 and TRBJ1-1; D gene unclear. Germline loops: CDR1 GTSNPN, CDR2 SVGIG (reference sequence). This CDR3 region has 14 residues. Trimming took 3 bases from V and 1 from J, leaving 12 bases between them. The CDR3 coding sequence is TGTGCCTGGAGCCGAGGACCAGGGAACACTGAAGCTTTCTTT. It specifies CAWSRGPGNTEAFF. Using reference TRBV30 and TRBJ1-1 for the parts outside the CDR3, the full variable domain is SQTIHQWPATLVQPVGSPLSLECTVEGTSNPNLYWYRQAAGRGLQLLFYSVGIGQISSEVPQNLSASRPQDRQFILSSKKLLLSDSGFYLCAWSRGPGNTEAFFGQGTRLTVV.

This clonotype was seen a few times. The CDR3 nucleotides are TGTGCCAGCAGCGTACTCGGGACGGAATATGGCTACACCTTC. It yields the protein CASSVLGTEYGYTF. The rearrangement joins TRBV9 to TRBJ1-2; possibly TRBD1 for D (5 bases). V was clipped by 1 base and J by 5 bases, with 12 bases between them. This CDR3 is built from 14 residues. Germline V gene lookup returns CDR1 SGDLS and CDR2 YYNGEE. Filled out from reference TRBV9 and TRBJ1-2, the complete variable domain reads DSGVTQTPKHLITATGQRVTLRCSPRSGDLSVYWYQQSLDQGLQFLIQYYNGEERAKGNILERFSAQQFPDLHSELNLSSLELGDSALYFCASSVLGTEYGYTFGSGTRLTVV.

This clonotype was counted ten times or more. The chain carries TRBV5-1 and TRBJ2-2; D gene uncertain. V was clipped by 0 bases and J by 0 bases, with 9 bases between them. Per the germline V gene, CDR1 is SGHRS and CDR2 is YFSETQ. CDR3 length: 16 amino acids. Here the CDR3 reads CASSLGSGANTGELFF. The DNA of the CDR3 is TGCGCCAGCAGCTTGGGTTCGGGCGCGAACACCGGGGAGCTGTTTTTT.

This clonotype was seen only a few times. The chain uses TRBV20-1 and TRBJ2-7, with 11 bases fitting TRBD1. Germline V lookup: CDR1 DFQATT, CDR2 SNEGSKA (reference sequence). Trimming took 5 bases from V and 4 from J; bases not matched to a gene: 7. This CDR3 is 14 amino acids long. The CDR3 region has the DNA TGCAGTGCTTCTAGGACAGGGGGCCCGTACGAGCAGTACTTC. Protein product: CSASRTGGPYEQYF.

The chain links TRBV4-3 to TRBJ2-7; a possible D gene is TRBD2 (5 bases). Trimming cost V 1 base and J 0 bases, with 16 bases left between them. Germline lookup yields CDR1 LGHNA and CDR2 YSLEER. This CDR3 region has 17 residues. CDR3 bases: TGCGCCAGCAGCCAAGGATTCGGAGGATATTACTCCTACGAGCAGTACTTC. Its protein product is CASSQGFGGYYSYEQYF.

At least ten counts were recorded for this clonotype. J is TRBJ2-7 and V is TRBV20-1; 8 bases fit TRBD2. V was pared by 1 base and J by 4 bases, with 3 bases of the junction left unmatched. The CDR3 contains 13 residues. CDR1 is DFQATT, CDR2 SNEGSKA, per germline (reference sequence). The CDR3 loop reads CSARARGGYEQYF. The CDR3 region has the DNA TGCAGTGCTAGAGCACGCGGGGGGTACGAGCAGTACTTC.

CDR3 sequence reads: CASSRQGQVGTEAFF. For the CDR3, the DNA is TGCGCCAGCAGCCGGCAGGGACAGGTCGGCACTGAAGCTTTCTTT. The gene calls are TRBV4-3 and TRBJ1-1; 8 bases are shared with TRBD1. Germline CDR1 is LGHNA and CDR2 is YSLEER. CDR3 length equals 15 residues. J lost 4 bases, V lost 4 bases, and 8 bases had no gene match.

The chain links TRBV9 to TRBJ2-1; 9 bases map to TRBD2. Germline lookup yields CDR1 SGDLS and CDR2 YYNGEE. This CDR3 is 15 amino acids long. The ends lost 0 bases at V and 5 bases at J; junction bases unmatched: 3. This CDR3 reads CASSVVSGRNNEQFF. As DNA, the CDR3 is TGTGCCAGCAGCGTAGTGAGCGGGAGGAACAATGAGCAGTTCTTC.

This chain connects TRBV5-1 to TRBJ2-3; D gene uncertain. This CDR3 comprises 12 residues. Germline V gene data show CDR1 as SGHRS and CDR2 as YFSETQ. Trimming took off 5 bases at V and 6 bases at J, with 10 bases between the two ends. CDR3 protein: CASRGFPDTQYF. The CDR3 nucleotides read TGCGCCAGCAGGGGCTTTCCGGATACGCAGTATTTT. The full variable domain, with the rest looked up from reference TRBV5-1 and TRBJ2-3, is KAGVTQTPRYLIKTRGQQVTLSCSPISGHRSVSWYQQTPGQGLQFLFEYFSETQRNKGNFPGRFSGRQFSNSRSEMNVSTLELGDSALYLCASRGFPDTQYFGPGTRLTVL.

The genes are TRBV28 and TRBJ1-1, with TRBD1 matching over 11 bases. The junction had 9 bases not matched to a gene; V was cut back by 9 bases and J by 0 bases. Per the germline V gene, CDR1 is MDHEN and CDR2 is SYDVKM. The CDR3 is 16 residues long. CDR3 loop: CASPPGQGVVNTEAFF. In nucleotides, the CDR3 is TGTGCCAGTCCACCGGGACAGGGGGTGGTGAACACTGAAGCTTTCTTT. Filled out from reference TRBV28 and TRBJ1-1, the complete variable domain reads DVKVTQSSRYLVKRTGEKVFLECVQDMDHENMFWYRQDPGLGLRLIYFSYDVKMKEKGDIPEGYSVSREKKERFSLILESASTNQTSMYLCASPPGQGVVNTEAFFGQGTRLTVV.

This clonotype was seen many times. This chain links TRBV12-3 or TRBV12-4 with TRBJ2-1; D unresolved. V dropped 5 bases and J dropped 3 bases, with 14 bases sitting between them. The CDR3 has 15 residues. The CDR3 DNA follows: TGTGCCAGCAGTCTCCCTCTAGTATACTACAATGAGCAGTTCTTC. It encodes CASSLPLVYYNEQFF.

The V gene is TRBV7-2, the J gene TRBJ1-2; TRBD1 is a possible D gene (5 bases). From germline, CDR1 is SGHTA and CDR2 FQGNSA. This CDR3 is built from 14 residues. The V end was cut by 5 bases, the J end by 5 bases, with 15 bases between. CDR3 protein: CASSNDSITYGYTF. In nucleotides, the CDR3 is TGTGCCAGCAGCAACGACAGCATTACATATGGCTACACCTTC. Variable domain in full (rest from reference TRBV7-2 and TRBJ1-2): GAGVSQSPSNKVTEKGKDVELRCDPISGHTALYWYRQSLGQGLEFLIYFQGNSAPDKSGLPSDRFSAERTGGSVSTLTIQRTQQEDSAVYLCASSNDSITYGYTFGSGTRLTVV.

This clonotype has just a few counts. The CDR3 bases are TGCAGTGCTAGTCTCAGTTCTAGCAATCAGCCCCAGCATTTT. Translation: CSASLSSSNQPQHF. This chain joins TRBV20-1 and TRBJ1-5; D is uncertain. Germline assignment: CDR1 DFQATT and CDR2 SNEGSKA (reference sequence). The V and J ends lost 3 bases and 0 bases respectively, with 9 bases between them. The CDR3 extends over 14 amino acids.

The chain couples TRBV18 to TRBJ2-7; 7 nucleotides agree with TRBD2. The V gene end was trimmed by 4 bases and the J gene end by 2 bases; junction bases not matched to a gene: 8. This CDR3 is 15 amino acids long. CDR1 and CDR2 (germline): KGHSH, LQKENI. CDR3 sequence: CASSRQGGGAYEQYF. In nucleotides, the CDR3 is TGTGCCAGCTCACGACAAGGCGGGGGAGCCTACGAGCAGTACTTC.

There are many counts of this clonotype. Its ends do not fully match the called genes, so a read error is possible. This sequence joins TRBV5-1 and TRBJ2-2; D unclear. Germline V gene data show CDR1 as SGHRS and CDR2 as YFSETQ. The CDR3 is made up of 13 amino acids. Here the CDR3 reads CASSLQGDGELFF. In nucleotides, the CDR3 is TGTGCCAGCAGCTTGCAAGGAGACGGGGAGCTGTTTTTT.

This clonotype was counted ten times or more. The CDR3 region is CASSLSGDTGELFF. The DNA for the CDR3 is TGTGCCAGCAGTTTAAGCGGGGACACCGGGGAGCTGTTTTTT. V usage is TRBV7-9 and J usage is TRBJ2-2, with 7 bases matching TRBD2. This CDR3 has 14 amino acids. Germline V gives CDR1 SEHNR, CDR2 FQNEAQ (reference sequence). V lost 6 bases to trimming and J lost 3 bases; unmatched junction nucleotides: 4.

This chain joins TRBV6-1 and TRBJ1-1, with 7 positions matching TRBD1. The trim removed 7 bases at V and 7 bases at J, leaving 12 bases unmatched. The CDR3 has 14 residues. Germline-derived CDR1 and CDR2 are MNHNS and SASEGT. For the CDR3, the DNA is TGTGCCAGCACCCTACGACAGGGAGTCGGTGAAGCTTTCTTT. This codes for CASTLRQGVGEAFF.

This clonotype occurred a few times. The gene calls are TRBV4-3 and TRBJ2-3, with D possibly matching TRBD2 (5 bases). With 4 bases removed from V and 3 bases from J, the gap between germline ends came to 11 bases. Germline CDR1 reads LGHNA; CDR2 reads YSLEER. This CDR3 region has 14 residues. The CDR3 spells CASSRETGTDTQYF. CDR3 sequence (DNA): TGCGCCAGCAGCCGTGAGACGGGGACAGATACGCAGTATTTT.

The sample holds a few counts of this clonotype. The chain joins TRBV6-2 or TRBV6-3 to TRBJ2-7, with D possibly matching TRBD1 (5 bases). V was clipped by 7 bases and J by 4 bases, with 8 bases between them. From germline, CDR1 is MNHEY and CDR2 SVGEGT. CDR3 length: 11 amino acids. CDR3 coding DNA: TGTGCCAGCATTAAGGGGTACGAGCAGTACTTC. It is translated as CASIKGYEQYF.

This clonotype was found a few times. The chain recombines TRBV10-3 with TRBJ2-7; D remains unclear. The V gene lost 3 bases and the J gene lost 1 base, with 16 bases spanning the gap. Germline V gives CDR1 ENHRY, CDR2 SYGVKD. The CDR3 has 16 amino acids. This chain's CDR3 is CAISEPRRTGSYEQYF. CDR3 DNA: TGTGCCATCAGTGAACCCCGAAGGACGGGTTCCTACGAGCAGTACTTC.

This clonotype was observed a few times. At one end the junction does not follow the germline gene, possibly because of a read error. J is TRBJ2-1 and V is TRBV5-1; TRBD2 matches at 7 bases. This CDR3 has 13 amino acids. CDR1 and CDR2 (germline): SGHRS, YFSETQ. The CDR3 nucleotides read TGTGCCAGCAGCCTAGGGCCGGGGGGTGAGCAGTTCTTC. Its protein product is CASSLGPGGEQFF.